The 19 T cell receptor beta chains below come from one sample, sequenced in a study of T cell responses to AZD1222 COVID-19 vaccine. The data were produced by immunoSEQ multiplex PCR, yet TCRdb's version contains in-frame clones alone and is incomplete. Of roughly 40,000 clones listed, roughly 85% are singletons. This sample comprised peripheral blood, obtained 28 days after the second dose of the MenACWY control vaccine. These receptors came from an adult who received the MenACWY meningococcal vaccine as a control.

The chain couples TRBV19 to TRBJ2-1, with TRBD2 matching 12 bases. The ends lost 7 bases at V and 8 bases at J; junction bases unmatched: 6. The CDR3 is made up of 14 amino acids. Germline assignment: CDR1 LNHDA and CDR2 SQIVND (reference sequence). CDR3 sequence: CASTATSGRYEQFF. The CDR3 coding sequence is TGTGCCAGTACGGCGACTAGCGGGAGATATGAGCAGTTCTTC. The full variable domain, in which reference TRBV19 and TRBJ2-1 provide the parts outside the CDR3, is DGGITQSPKYLFRKEGQNVTLSCEQNLNHDAMYWYRQDPGQGLRLIYYSQIVNDFQKGDIAEGYSVSREKKESFPLTVTSAQKNPTAFYLCASTATSGRYEQFFGPGTRLTVL.

The rearrangement links TRBV28 to TRBJ2-7; 9 bases are a match to TRBD2. The V gene's germline CDR1 is MDHEN and CDR2 SYDVKM. The J segment lost 4 bases and the V segment lost 4 bases, leaving 8 bases of the junction unmatched. The length of the CDR3 is 15 residues. The CDR3 bases are TGTGCCAGCAGTTCCGGTCTAGCGGGATTGTACGAGCAGTACTTC. Protein sequence: CASSSGLAGLYEQYF.

The chain couples TRBV18 to TRBJ2-7; maybe TRBD2 (5 bases). V lost 9 bases, J lost 3 bases, and 15 bases lay in between. The germline CDR1 and CDR2 sequences are KGHSH and LQKENI. This CDR3 region has 13 residues. Here the CDR3 DNA reads TGTGCCAGTCGCCCTACTAGAGACTACGAGCAGTACTTC. This sequence encodes CASRPTRDYEQYF.

The chain uses TRBV5-6 and TRBJ2-1, with D unclear. The CDR3 loop spans 12 amino acids. V gave up 4 bases and J gave up 10 bases, with 12 bases separating them. Germline V CDR1 and CDR2: SGHDT, YYEEEE. The CDR3 DNA is TGTGCCAGCAGCGCGCCCCTCCCAGAGCAGTTCTTC. This translates into CASSAPLPEQFF.

The rearrangement uses TRBV7-9 and TRBJ1-6; the D gene is possibly TRBD1 (5 bases). In germline, CDR1 is SEHNR, CDR2 FQNEAQ (reference sequence). Trimming took off 4 bases at V and 1 base at J, with 14 bases between the two ends. The CDR3 has 17 amino acids. The CDR3 nucleotides read TGTGCCAGCAGCTGGGGGGTGTCTTTGTCCTATAATTCACCCCTCCACTTT. Amino acids: CASSWGVSLSYNSPLHF.

The CDR3 protein is CASSLGIRTGNQPQHF. Written as DNA, the CDR3 is TGTGCCAGCAGCTTGGGGATTCGGACGGGCAATCAGCCCCAGCATTTT. The genes are TRBV5-8 and TRBJ1-5; D remains ambiguous. Trimming pared 0 bases from V and 2 bases from J, leaving 12 bases between. The germline V gene has CDR1 SGHTS and CDR2 YDEGEE. This CDR3 contains 16 residues.

The chain combines TRBV4-2 with TRBJ2-7, with 10 positions matching TRBD2. Germline V gives CDR1 LGHNA, CDR2 YNFKEQ. The CDR3 is 16 amino acids. V lost 4 bases and J lost 2; bases outside the gene matches: 8. The CDR3 is CASSPRTSGGTYEQYF. The CDR3 nucleotides read TGTGCCAGCAGCCCTAGGACTAGCGGAGGGACCTACGAGCAGTACTTC.

This chain connects TRBV29-1 to TRBJ1-1; D is uncertain. The germline CDR1 and CDR2 sequences are SQVTM and ANQGSEA. The CDR3 loop spans 14 amino acids. V was clipped by 6 bases and J by 1 base, with 15 bases between them. CDR3: CSVRMGVTNTEAFF. For the CDR3, the DNA is TGCAGCGTCCGGATGGGAGTCACGAACACTGAAGCTTTCTTT.

The rearrangement uses TRBV11-2 and TRBJ1-4, with D uncertain. The CDR3 runs to 13 residues. Germline assignment: CDR1 SGHAT and CDR2 FQNNGV. V was shortened by 2 bases and J by 5 bases, with 6 bases between the two germline ends. CDR3 DNA sequence: TGTGCCAGCAGCTTAATTCCCAATGAAAAACTGTTTTTT. This sequence encodes CASSLIPNEKLFF. Variable domain in full (rest from reference TRBV11-2 and TRBJ1-4): EAGVAQSPRYKIIEKRQSVAFWCNPISGHATLYWYQQILGQGPKLLIQFQNNGVVDDSQLPKDRFSAERLKGVDSTLKIQPAKLEDSAVYLCASSLIPNEKLFFGSGTQLSVL.

DNA for the CDR3: TGTGCCAGCAGCGTAATAGAAAGGGGAAACACCATATATTTT. Translation gives CASSVIERGNTIYF. V usage is TRBV9 and J usage is TRBJ1-3; D gene unclear. With 1 base removed from V and 4 bases from J, the gap between germline ends came to 9 bases. Looked up from germline, CDR1 is SGDLS and CDR2 is YYNGEE. CDR3 length equals 14 residues. The full variable domain, rest sourced from reference TRBV9 and TRBJ1-3, is DSGVTQTPKHLITATGQRVTLRCSPRSGDLSVYWYQQSLDQGLQFLIQYYNGEERAKGNILERFSAQQFPDLHSELNLSSLELGDSALYFCASSVIERGNTIYFGEGSWLTVV.

The chain combines TRBV28 with TRBJ1-1; D is undetermined. This CDR3 has 12 residues. Trimming pared 1 base from V and 6 bases from J, leaving 6 bases between. CDR1 and CDR2 (germline): MDHEN, SYDVKM. The CDR3 spells CASSLYFPEAFF. DNA of the CDR3: TGTGCCAGCAGTTTATATTTCCCTGAAGCTTTCTTT.

A single count supports this clone. V gene TRBV10-3 combines with J gene TRBJ2-3; the match to TRBD2 covers 8 bases. Per the germline V gene, CDR1 is ENHRY and CDR2 is SYGVKD. V shed 6 bases and J 5 bases; nucleotides not matched to a gene: 13. The CDR3 runs to 16 residues. This chain's CDR3 is CAIRHPSGRRQDTQYF. The CDR3 bases are TGTGCCATCAGGCATCCGAGCGGGAGACGGCAAGATACGCAGTATTTT.

The chain recombines TRBV7-2 with TRBJ1-1; D uncertain. V was clipped by 1 base and J by 6 bases, with 12 bases between them. This CDR3 is 14 amino acids long. The germline CDR1 and CDR2 sequences are SGHTA and FQGNSA. CDR3 coding DNA: TGTGCCAGCAGCTTAGGCCCGCCCGTGCCTGAAGCTTTCTTT. Encoded protein: CASSLGPPVPEAFF.

The rearrangement uses TRBV4-2 and TRBJ2-6, with 9 bases aligning to TRBD1. V lost 3 bases and J lost 4; bases outside the gene matches: 4. Germline V CDR1 and CDR2: LGHNA, YNFKEQ. There are 16 residues in the CDR3. The CDR3 DNA reads TGTGCCAGCAGCCACGACAGGGGGGCCGGGGCCAACGTCCTGACTTTC. Its translation: CASSHDRGAGANVLTF.

This CDR3 is CASSVSGRRNEQFF. CDR3 DNA sequence: TGTGCCAGCAGCGTTAGCGGGAGAAGGAATGAGCAGTTCTTC. This sequence joins TRBV9 and TRBJ2-1, with 9 bases lining up with TRBD2. V gave up 2 bases and J gave up 7 bases; unmatched junction bases: 4. Germline values: CDR1 SGDLS, CDR2 YYNGEE. The CDR3 is made up of 14 amino acids.

The rearrangement links TRBV5-1 to TRBJ1-6; 8 bases match TRBD1. Germline V gene sequence: CDR1 SGHRS, CDR2 YFSETQ. V was pared by 2 bases and J by 10 bases, with 8 bases of the junction left unmatched. This CDR3 region has 15 residues. This CDR3 is CASSLSWTGLSPLHF. For the CDR3, the DNA is TGCGCCAGCAGCTTATCCTGGACAGGGCTGTCACCCCTCCACTTT.

This chain links TRBV28 with TRBJ2-7; D remains ambiguous. The germline V gene has CDR1 MDHEN and CDR2 SYDVKM. The CDR3 runs 11 residues. V was shortened by 6 bases and J by 4 bases, with 7 bases between the two germline ends. The CDR3 region has the DNA TGTGCCAGCAGCCTAAGATACGAGCAGTACTTC. This translates into CASSLRYEQYF.

The CDR3 reads CAIGRSHSYNEQFF. In nucleotides, the CDR3 is TGTGCCATCGGCCGGAGCCACTCCTACAATGAGCAGTTCTTC. The J gene is TRBJ2-1, the V gene TRBV10-3; D ambiguous. The CDR3 runs 14 residues. Per the germline V gene, CDR1 is ENHRY and CDR2 is SYGVKD. The V gene lost 8 bases and the J gene lost 0 bases, with 11 bases spanning the gap.

The chain joins TRBV18 to TRBJ1-2, with 8 bases that match TRBD1. Germline assignment: CDR1 KGHSH and CDR2 LQKENI. J was trimmed by 5 bases and V by 3 bases; bases with no gene match: 17. There are 18 residues in the CDR3. The CDR3 DNA is TGTGCCAGCTCACCCAAGCAAAGCGGCCCAGGGGGCAGATATGGCTACACCTTC. This translates into CASSPKQSGPGGRYGYTF.